One T cell receptor (beta chain) is described in this entry. The data are from a study of blood T cell repertoires in COVID-19. For the study at large: The United States, Italy and Spain supplied acute and convalescent COVID-19 samples.

This CDR3 has 15 amino acids. J gave up 6 bases and V 4 bases, and 8 bases lay outside the gene matches. Germline values: CDR1 LGHDT, CDR2 YNNKEL (reference sequence). In the original workflow: Counts of nucleated cells, estimated from reference gene primer amplification, were obtained. Only in-frame clones appear in the TCRdb table, and some are missing; sequencing was by immunoSEQ multiplex PCR. V, J and clone size were drawn from that table, and D and trimming were deduced from the DNA. The profile shows under 150,000 clones, approximately 91% of them singletons. The chain links TRBV3-1 (or the pseudogene TRBV3-2) to TRBJ2-4; 8 bases agree with TRBD1. The clonotype was recovered from a human donor in a cohort sampled during active COVID-19. The source material was peripheral blood. CDR3 protein: CASSRLLDRGNIQYF. The CDR3 region has the DNA TGTGCCAGCAGCCGCTTGCTCGACAGGGGAAACATTCAGTACTTC.